Shown below are 20 T cell receptor beta chains from a single sample sequenced in a study of Graves' ophthalmopathy and Graves' hyperthyroidism. RNA transcripts were the source from which TCR beta CDR3 regions were amplified. RT-PCR in the first round used HTBI primers; a second-round multiplex PCR followed. One entry per CDR3 protein results from TCRdb running MiXCR on the multiplex PCR reads. Of around 520,000 distinct CDR3 sequences listed, under 45% are singletons. The sample was peripheral blood or thyroid tissue (not recorded which). Source of these receptors: an adult man with Graves' hyperthyroidism.

The genes are TRBV25-1 and TRBJ2-5, with a tentative D call TRBD1 (6 bases). CDR1 is MGHDK, CDR2 SYGVNS, per germline. The CDR3 length is 17 residues. Deletions cut 6 bases from V and 0 bases from J, with 20 bases between. The CDR3 is CASSEGGPRGYQETQYF. CDR3 coding DNA: TGTGCCAGCAGCGAGGGCGGGCCTAGGGGGTACCAAGAGACCCAGTACTTC.

This clonotype was counted ten times or more. The V gene is TRBV7-9, the J gene TRBJ1-4; D is unresolved. The CDR3 has 15 amino acids. The V gene lost 5 bases and the J gene lost 0 bases, with 10 bases spanning the gap. The V gene's germline CDR1 is SEHNR and CDR2 FQNEAQ (reference sequence). The CDR3 loop is CASSRTSATNEKLFF. The CDR3 coding sequence is TGTGCCAGCAGCCGAACCTCTGCAACTAATGAAAAACTGTTTTTT.

This chain joins TRBV7-4 and TRBJ1-6; perhaps TRBD1 as D (5 bases). The CDR3 is 14 residues long. Trimming pared 5 bases from V and 9 bases from J, leaving 14 bases between. The germline CDR1 and CDR2 sequences are SGHVT and SQSDAQ. The CDR3 DNA sequence: TGTGCCAGCAGCAAGGGGAATCGAGGTTCACCCCTCCACTTT. This codes for CASSKGNRGSPLHF.

This clonotype has a count of ten or more. The V call is TRBV29-1, the J call TRBJ1-1, with D unclear. This CDR3 comprises 11 residues. The germline V gene has CDR1 SQVTM and CDR2 ANQGSEA. V gave up 4 bases and J gave up 2 bases, with 5 bases separating them. CDR3 protein: CSVGENTEAFF. CDR3 bases: TGCAGCGTTGGTGAAAACACTGAAGCTTTCTTT.

This clonotype was recorded at least ten times. The chain links TRBV7-9 to TRBJ2-7; D gene ambiguous. Germline CDR1 reads SEHNR; CDR2 reads FQNEAQ (reference sequence). Trimming shortened V by 5 bases and J by 3 bases, and 5 bases separated the two germline ends. This CDR3 is 11 amino acids long. For the CDR3, the DNA is TGTGCCAGCAGCCCTTACTACGAGCAGTACTTC. Amino acid sequence: CASSPYYEQYF.

Only a few counts were recorded for this clonotype. The J gene is TRBJ1-5, the V gene TRBV2, with D tentatively TRBD1 (6 bases). Germline V gene data show CDR1 as SNHLY and CDR2 as FYNNEI. V shed 7 bases and J shed 5 bases, with 15 bases lying between them. The CDR3 extends over 14 amino acids. The CDR3 DNA reads as TGTGCCAGCACACTTCAAGGGGGAGATCAGCCCCAGCATTTT. This sequence encodes CASTLQGGDQPQHF. The full variable domain, rest sourced from reference TRBV2 and TRBJ1-5, is EPEVTQTPSHQVTQMGQEVILRCVPISNHLYFYWYRQILGQKVEFLVSFYNNEISEKSEIFDDQFSVERPDGSNFTLKIRSTKLEDSAMYFCASTLQGGDQPQHFGDGTRLSIL.

The table lists this clonotype with a few counts. V usage is TRBV10-1 and J usage is TRBJ2-1, with 11 positions matching TRBD2. Unmatched junction bases numbered 4, after V lost 5 bases and J lost 7 bases. Germline V CDR1 and CDR2: WNHNN, SYGVQD (reference sequence). The CDR3 sequence is 14 residues long. CDR3 sequence reads: CASSTTSGANEQFF. The CDR3 DNA reads TGCGCCAGCAGTACGACTAGCGGGGCGAATGAGCAGTTCTTC.

This clonotype has a handful of counts. The rearrangement links TRBV29-1 to TRBJ2-5; D gene uncertain. V lost 6 bases and J lost 5, with 7 bases in between. The germline V gene has CDR1 SQVTM and CDR2 ANQGSEA. The CDR3 length is 10 residues. The CDR3: CSVEWETQYF. The CDR3 DNA sequence: TGCAGCGTCGAATGGGAGACCCAGTACTTC.

This clonotype was detected ten times or more. The chain uses TRBV7-6 and TRBJ1-5; D uncertain. Per germline, CDR1 SGHVS and CDR2 FNYEAQ. The CDR3 consists of 17 residues. V was clipped by 2 bases and J by 1 base, with 15 bases between them. The CDR3 DNA reads TGTGCCAGCAGCTTAAGGCCGGGAGAGTGGAGCAATCAGCCCCAGCATTTT. Translation: CASSLRPGEWSNQPQHF.

The rearrangement links TRBV7-3 to TRBJ1-5; TRBD1 aligns across 7 bases. Germline trimming cut 6 bases from V and 1 base from J; bases unmatched to any gene: 15. The CDR3 runs to 18 residues. Germline assignment: CDR1 SGHTA and CDR2 FQGTGA. The CDR3 is CASSLDRVWPKSNQPQHF. As DNA, the CDR3 is TGTGCCAGCAGTTTAGACAGGGTGTGGCCGAAAAGCAATCAGCCCCAGCATTTT. The full variable domain, completed using reference TRBV7-3 and TRBJ1-5, is GAGVSQTPSNKVTEKGKYVELRCDPISGHTALYWYRQSLGQGPEFLIYFQGTGAADDSGLPNDRFFAVRPEGSVSTLKIQRTERGDSAVYLCASSLDRVWPKSNQPQHFGDGTRLSIL.

Ten or more counts support this clonotype. The J gene is TRBJ1-6, the V gene TRBV20-1; D is unclear. The CDR3 loop spans 15 amino acids. In germline, CDR1 is DFQATT, CDR2 SNEGSKA (reference sequence). Trimming removed 6 bases at V and 0 bases at J, with 12 bases between. As DNA, the CDR3 is TGCAGTGCCACAGCCGTAAGCTCCTATAATTCACCCCTCCACTTT. Translated, it gives CSATAVSSYNSPLHF.

This chain links TRBV6-6 with TRBJ2-1; D may match TRBD1 or TRBD2 (5 bases each). V dropped 6 bases and J dropped 8 bases, with 14 bases sitting between them. Germline loops: CDR1 MNHNY, CDR2 SVGAGI (reference sequence). The CDR3 length is 13 residues. Here the CDR3 reads CASSHGTFHEQFF. The CDR3 DNA is TGTGCCAGCAGCCACGGGACGTTCCATGAGCAGTTCTTC.

This clonotype showed up just a few times. The gene calls are TRBV11-1 and TRBJ2-7; 9 positions match TRBD1. Germline V gives CDR1 SGHAT, CDR2 FQDESV (reference sequence). The CDR3 consists of 17 residues. V was pared by 0 bases and J by 3 bases, with 9 bases of the junction left unmatched. CDR3 protein: CASSLAPGQGFIYEQYF. The CDR3 bases are TGTGCCAGCAGCTTAGCGCCTGGACAGGGGTTTATCTACGAGCAGTACTTC.

About this clonotype: The CDR3 does not end in the conserved phenylalanine or tryptophan, so this is likely a read error. No DNA is shown, since the ends of the CDR3 on it are uncertain; the CDR3 is the one TCRdb lists. The genes are TRBV7-8 and TRBJ2-6. The CDR3 region is 10 residues in length, termini included. CDR1 and CDR2 (germline): SGHVS, FQNEAQ. The CDR3 here is CASSLAFIGQ.

The rearrangement joins TRBV4-1 to TRBJ2-2, with 14 bases aligning to TRBD2. The germline CDR1 and CDR2 sequences are MGHRA and YSYEKL. The junction had 5 bases not matched to a gene; V was cut back by 4 bases and J by 7 bases. The CDR3 is 16 residues long. As DNA, the CDR3 is TGCGCCAGCAGCCCGGGACTAGCGGGAGTAAGCGGGGAGCTGTTTTTT. This codes for CASSPGLAGVSGELFF.

In its sample, this clonotype was seen many times. This chain joins TRBV12-3 or TRBV12-4 and TRBJ1-6, with 11 positions matching TRBD1. V dropped 6 bases and J dropped 5; count of bases not matched to a gene: 6. The CDR3 extends over 16 amino acids. For the CDR3, the DNA is TGTGCCAGCAGATCGGGACAGGGGGTCCATAATTCACCCCTCCACTTT. Encoded protein: CASRSGQGVHNSPLHF.

This sequence joins TRBV7-9 and TRBJ2-7; D gene uncertain. The better agreement between TRBJ2-1 and the DNA end casts doubt on the J call. The CDR3 is 13 residues long. CDR1 is SEHNR and CDR2 is FQNEAQ in the germline V gene (reference sequence). The CDR3 DNA is TGTGCCAGCGGGTGGGCTTCCTACAATGAGCAGTTCTTC. It specifies CASGWASYNEQFF.

This clonotype was seen many times. The chain recombines TRBV7-2 with TRBJ2-2; D not certain. Looked up from germline, CDR1 is SGHTA and CDR2 is FQGNSA. CDR3 length: 13 residues. The V end lost 6 bases, the J end lost 3 bases, and 8 bases lay between the germline ends. CDR3 sequence: CASSSTYTGELFF. CDR3 nucleotides: TGTGCCAGCAGTTCAACTTACACCGGGGAGCTGTTTTTT.

The gene calls are TRBV19 and TRBJ2-1; 13 bases line up with TRBD2. This CDR3 is built from 15 residues. With 3 bases clipped from V and 7 bases from J, the junction kept 3 bases outside the gene matches. Germline CDR1 is LNHDA and CDR2 is SQIVND (reference sequence). The CDR3, as DNA: TGTGCCAGTAGTATCACTAGCGGGGGGGGGAATGAGCAGTTCTTC. It is translated as CASSITSGGGNEQFF.

The CDR3 coding sequence is TGCAGCGTTAAAAAGCAGGGGACAGGCAAATCCTACGAGCAGTACTTC. Protein: CSVKKQGTGKSYEQYF. This chain joins TRBV29-1 and TRBJ2-7; TRBD1 agrees at 8 bases. With V trimmed by 5 bases and J by 1 base, 13 bases remained unmatched. Germline V gives CDR1 SQVTM, CDR2 ANQGSEA. CDR3 size: 16 residues.